This entry concerns a single T cell receptor beta chain. The source of the sample is a study of cytomegalovirus exposure and HLA in healthy donors. Primers: 60 Vbeta forward and 13 Jbeta reverse. TCRdb's copy holds only in-frame clones and misses some; the assay was immunoSEQ multiplex PCR. In the table there are around 100,000 clones, roughly 83% of which are singletons. The sample was PBMCs. This TCR came from a woman aged 18 to 35 in good health and CMV-seropositive.

The CDR3 bases are TGTGCCAGCTCACTGATGACAGGGGTCACTGAAGCTTTCTTT. It translates to CASSLMTGVTEAFF. V and J are TRBV18 and TRBJ1-1; 8 positions agree with TRBD1. J was trimmed by 4 bases and V by 4 bases; bases with no gene match: 5. CDR1 and CDR2 (germline): KGHSH, LQKENI. The CDR3 sequence is 14 residues long. Variable domain in full (rest from reference TRBV18 and TRBJ1-1): NAGVMQNPRHLVRRRGQEARLRCSPMKGHSHVYWYRQLPEEGLKFMVYLQKENIIDESGMPKERFSAEFPKEGPSILRIQQVVRGDSAAYFCASSLMTGVTEAFFGQGTRLTVV.